This entry lists 5 T cell receptor beta chains sequenced from one sample in a study of blood T cell repertoires in COVID-19. Profiling relied on immunoSEQ multiplex PCR, and the TCRdb table lists in-frame clones only, not all of them. Among roughly 46,000 clones listed, approximately 83% were seen once. The source material was peripheral blood. These receptors were taken from a human donor in a cohort sampled during active COVID-19. The donor label of this sample is uncertain.

The chain is built from TRBV4-1 and TRBJ1-5; tentatively, D is TRBD1 (6 bases). The germline V gene has CDR1 MGHRA and CDR2 YSYEKL. The CDR3 length is 15 residues. V lost 0 bases, J lost 7 bases, and 13 bases lay in between. This CDR3 is CASSQDTGKSQPQHF. DNA for the CDR3: TGCGCCAGCAGCCAAGATACAGGGAAGAGCCAGCCCCAGCATTTT.

The chain employs TRBV19 and TRBJ2-2; 8 positions agree with TRBD2. Germline V gene lookup returns CDR1 LNHDA and CDR2 SQIVND (reference sequence). The CDR3 covers 15 residues. As DNA, the CDR3 is TGTGCGAGACCGGCAATAGCGGGGAGCACCGGGGAGCTGTTTTTT. Its protein is CARPAIAGSTGELFF.

The CDR3 reads CAWRRDRGSYEQYF. CDR3 in DNA: TGTGCCTGGAGGAGGGACAGGGGTTCGTACGAGCAGTACTTC. This chain links TRBV30 with TRBJ2-7; 10 bases align to TRBD1. Germline V CDR1 and CDR2: GTSNPN, SVGIG (reference sequence). The CDR3 consists of 14 residues. With V trimmed by 3 bases and J by 4 bases, 6 bases remained unmatched.

The chain links TRBV9 to TRBJ2-1; TRBD2 agrees at 12 bases. The CDR3 contains 16 residues. The V and J ends lost 4 bases and 9 bases, in that order; junction bases with no gene match: 11. The germline CDR1 and CDR2 sequences are SGDLS and YYNGEE. The CDR3 loop reads CASSSSLAGGPGEQFF. Here the CDR3 DNA reads TGTGCCAGCAGCTCTAGTCTAGCGGGGGGGCCGGGTGAGCAGTTCTTC.

The chain employs TRBV2 and TRBJ2-7; D is unclear. Trimming took off 1 base at V and 0 bases at J, with 7 bases between the two ends. Looked up from germline, CDR1 is SNHLY and CDR2 is FYNNEI. This CDR3 contains 14 residues. The CDR3: CASSEEESSYEQYF. Written as DNA, the CDR3 is TGTGCCAGCAGTGAAGAGGAGAGCTCCTACGAGCAGTACTTC.